This entry lists 21 T cell receptor beta chains sequenced from one sample in a study of blood T cell repertoires in COVID-19. Some clones are missing from TCRdb's copy, which holds only in-frame ones; the method was immunoSEQ multiplex PCR. There are some 64,000 clones in the sample; about four fifths occur only once, and roughly 5.4% lies in the top ten. The sequencing input was peripheral blood. Receptors originate from a human donor in a cohort sampled during active COVID-19.

The V and J genes are TRBV25-1 and TRBJ1-5; 9 bases are shared with TRBD1. The CDR3 totals 15 residues. Trimming cost V 4 bases and J 9 bases; bases outside gene matches: 10. CDR1 is MGHDK, CDR2 SYGVNS, per germline. Written as DNA, the CDR3 is TGTGCCAGCAGTGGGGGACAGGGAGCCGGAGGGCCCCAGCATTTT. As protein: CASSGGQGAGGPQHF.

The chain joins TRBV5-5 to TRBJ2-1, with 8 bases aligning to TRBD2. J was trimmed by 1 base and V by 5 bases; bases with no gene match: 5. Germline V lookup: CDR1 SGHKS, CDR2 YYEKEE (reference sequence). The CDR3 runs 15 residues. The CDR3 loop reads CASSFSGASYNEQFF. CDR3 bases: TGTGCCAGCAGTTTTAGCGGGGCGTCCTACAATGAGCAGTTCTTC.

The table lists this clone with a few counts. The V gene is TRBV9, the J gene TRBJ1-1; no clear D. The CDR3 runs to 14 residues. The V end was cut by 4 bases, the J end by 6 bases, with 16 bases between. The germline V gene has CDR1 SGDLS and CDR2 YYNGEE. In DNA, the CDR3 is TGTGCCAGCAGCCCGAGAGGAAGGCAGTCTGAAGCTTTCTTT. Amino acid sequence: CASSPRGRQSEAFF.

V is TRBV3-1 (or the pseudogene TRBV3-2) and J is TRBJ1-1; TRBD1 is a possible D gene (5 bases). The germline V gene has CDR1 LGHDT and CDR2 YNNKEL (reference sequence). The CDR3 length is 12 residues. Trimming left V 3 bases short and J 7 bases short, with 9 bases between. The CDR3 sequence is CASSQAGIEAFF. CDR3 bases: TGTGCCAGCAGCCAGGCAGGGATTGAAGCTTTCTTT.

V usage is TRBV7-9 and J usage is TRBJ2-3, with D uncertain. V was cut by 3 bases and J by 2 bases, with 9 bases left in between. Germline lookup yields CDR1 SEHNR and CDR2 FQNEAQ (reference sequence). The CDR3 loop spans 14 amino acids. CDR3 protein: CASSFWRSTDTQYF. CDR3 bases: TGTGCCAGCAGCTTCTGGAGATCCACAGATACGCAGTATTTT.

The J gene is TRBJ1-2, the V gene TRBV19; possibly TRBD1 for D (6 bases). Per the germline V gene, CDR1 is LNHDA and CDR2 is SQIVND (reference sequence). V dropped 1 base and J dropped 4 bases, with 10 bases sitting between them. CDR3 length: 14 residues. CDR3: CASSIGGTRYGYTF. Written as DNA, the CDR3 is TGTGCCAGTAGTATAGGTGGGACACGCTATGGCTACACCTTC.

The gene calls are TRBV30 and TRBJ1-1, with a weak D call TRBD1 (5 bases). There are 15 residues in the CDR3. The germline V gene encodes CDR1 GTSNPN and CDR2 SVGIG (reference sequence). The V end was cut by 3 bases, the J end by 1 base, with 15 bases between. CDR3 in amino acids: CAWSSLRGQNTEAFF. Here the CDR3 DNA reads TGTGCCTGGAGCAGCTTAAGGGGCCAGAACACTGAAGCTTTCTTT.

The gene calls are TRBV3-1 (or the pseudogene TRBV3-2) and TRBJ1-1; 8 positions agree with TRBD1. The V gene's germline CDR1 is LGHDT and CDR2 YNNKEL (reference sequence). V was pared by 2 bases and J by 10 bases, with 3 bases of the junction left unmatched. The CDR3 contains 12 residues. The CDR3 DNA follows: TGTGCCAGCAGCCAACAGGGGGCGGGAGCTTTCTTT. Translation: CASSQQGAGAFF.

This clone was seen a handful of times. The chain combines TRBV6-5 with TRBJ1-3, with D uncertain. In germline, CDR1 is MNHEY, CDR2 SVGAGI. The CDR3 covers 15 residues. V was shortened by 5 bases and J by 0 bases, with 11 bases between the two germline ends. The CDR3 DNA reads TGTGCCAGCAGTACACGACTGAGCTCTGGAAACACCATATATTTT. Translating it yields CASSTRLSSGNTIYF.

This clone came up a few times. The chain uses TRBV27 and TRBJ2-5; a possible D gene is TRBD2 (6 bases). Trimming left V 5 bases short and J 5 bases short, with 15 bases between. Looked up from germline, CDR1 is MNHEY and CDR2 is SMNVEV (reference sequence). The length of the CDR3 is 14 residues. CDR3 DNA: TGTGCCAGCAGTCCCCGGGGACTGGGGGAGACCCAGTACTTC. Protein product: CASSPRGLGETQYF.

V gene TRBV6-5 combines with J gene TRBJ1-5; unclear D gene. Trimming removed 6 bases at V and 5 bases at J, with 14 bases between. CDR3 length equals 14 residues. Per the germline V gene, CDR1 is MNHEY and CDR2 is SVGAGI. The DNA for the CDR3 is TGTGCCAGCAGCGACGACGGGATATATCAGCCCCAGCATTTT. Amino acid sequence: CASSDDGIYQPQHF.

The chain combines TRBV12-3 or TRBV12-4 with TRBJ1-1; TRBD1 matches at 7 bases. The junction had 11 bases not matched to a gene; V was cut back by 5 bases and J by 11 bases. The CDR3 extends over 13 amino acids. The CDR3 region is CASSTSGGRTAFF. The CDR3 nucleotides are TGTGCCAGCAGTACTTCAGGGGGAAGGACGGCTTTCTTT.

V is TRBV30 and J is TRBJ2-7, with D possibly being TRBD2 (6 bases). The CDR3 runs 14 residues. Germline lookup yields CDR1 GTSNPN and CDR2 SVGIG (reference sequence). Trimming took off 2 bases at V and 1 base at J, with 12 bases between the two ends. CDR3: CAWSIGGSSYEQYF. In DNA, the CDR3 is TGTGCCTGGAGTATCGGAGGGTCTTCCTACGAGCAGTACTTC.

The genes are TRBV24-1 and TRBJ2-3; 8 bases agree with TRBD2. Germline V gene sequence: CDR1 KGHDR, CDR2 SFDVKD. CDR3 size: 17 residues. Trimming cost V 4 bases and J 2 bases; bases outside gene matches: 10. The DNA for the CDR3 is TGTGCCACCAGTGAGGGGCGGGGGGCCTCACTCACAGATACGCAGTATTTT. As protein: CATSEGRGASLTDTQYF.

This clone came up a few times. The chain employs TRBV30 and TRBJ1-4; weak D call: TRBD1 (6 bases). Trimming cost V 1 base and J 1 base, with 16 bases left between them. Germline CDR1 reads GTSNPN; CDR2 reads SVGIG (reference sequence). The CDR3 spans 17 residues. The CDR3 nucleotides read TGTGCCTGGAGTGAAAAGGGCAGGGGAAGAACTAATGAAAAACTGTTTTTT. Encoded protein: CAWSEKGRGRTNEKLFF.

The V and J genes are TRBV5-1 and TRBJ2-3; 9 bases line up with TRBD2. Germline CDR1 SGHRS, CDR2 YFSETQ. Trimming took 4 bases from V and 0 from J; bases not matched to a gene: 3. This CDR3 contains 15 residues. CDR3: CASSLAGLSTDTQYF. The CDR3 DNA is TGCGCCAGCAGCCTAGCGGGGCTAAGCACAGATACGCAGTATTTT.

This rearrangement joins TRBV4-1 to TRBJ2-1; 11 bases fit TRBD2. Germline V CDR1 and CDR2: MGHRA, YSYEKL. The CDR3 sequence is 18 residues long. After removal of 4 bases from V and 11 bases from J, the junction contained 19 bases not matched to a gene. This CDR3 is CASSPEPTSGGADWKQFF. The CDR3 nucleotides are TGCGCCAGCAGCCCAGAACCCACTAGCGGGGGCGCAGATTGGAAGCAGTTCTTC.

The CDR3 is CASTRGQNTEAFF. The CDR3 DNA reads TGTGCCAGCACAAGAGGACAGAACACTGAAGCTTTCTTT. The chain carries TRBV6-5 and TRBJ1-1; D possibly corresponds to TRBD1 (5 bases). From germline, CDR1 is MNHEY and CDR2 SVGAGI. This CDR3 is built from 13 residues. V was trimmed by 7 bases and J by 1 base, leaving 10 bases between them.

The genes are TRBV18 and TRBJ2-4; TRBD2 aligns across 7 bases. The CDR3 runs 13 residues. The trim removed 11 bases at V and 3 bases at J, leaving 7 bases unmatched. Germline CDR1 KGHSH, CDR2 LQKENI. CDR3 in DNA: TGTGCCGGACGGGAGGACTACAAAAACATTCAGTACTTC. Protein product: CAGREDYKNIQYF. The full variable domain, with the rest looked up from reference TRBV18 and TRBJ2-4, is NAGVMQNPRHLVRRRGQEARLRCSPMKGHSHVYWYRQLPEEGLKFMVYLQKENIIDESGMPKERFSAEFPKEGPSILRIQQVVRGDSAAYFCAGREDYKNIQYFGAGTRLSVL.

The chain uses TRBV2 and TRBJ1-5; D is possibly TRBD1 (5 bases). The CDR3 spans 13 residues. CDR1 is SNHLY and CDR2 is FYNNEI in the germline V gene. V was clipped by 6 bases and J by 7 bases, with 13 bases between them. The CDR3 DNA is TGTGCCAGCAGGGAGGGGTTCGAGCAGCCCCAGCATTTT. This encodes CASREGFEQPQHF. The full variable domain, completed using reference TRBV2 and TRBJ1-5, is EPEVTQTPSHQVTQMGQEVILRCVPISNHLYFYWYRQILGQKVEFLVSFYNNEISEKSEIFDDQFSVERPDGSNFTLKIRSTKLEDSAMYFCASREGFEQPQHFGDGTRLSIL.

This clone was picked up one time. The chain has TRBV4-1 and TRBJ2-5; 9 bases line up with TRBD1. Germline-derived CDR1 and CDR2 are MGHRA and YSYEKL. The V gene end was trimmed by 1 base and the J gene end by 2 bases; junction bases not matched to a gene: 2. The CDR3 contains 15 residues. The CDR3 sequence: CASSQVGTGQETQYF. In nucleotides, the CDR3 is TGCGCCAGCAGCCAAGTGGGGACAGGGCAAGAGACCCAGTACTTC.